These 15 T cell receptor beta chains originate from one sample sequenced in a study of T cell responses to AZD1222 COVID-19 vaccine. Data came from immunoSEQ multiplex PCR; TCRdb stores just in-frame clones and leaves some out. Altogether 90,000 to 100,000 clones are present, around 89% being singletons, with the ten largest covering approximately 7%. The sequences come from peripheral blood, collected on day 0 of AZD1222 vaccination. The receptors originated from an adult in good health.

This chain links TRBV5-4 with TRBJ2-7; 11 bases map to TRBD2. This CDR3 spans 16 amino acids. V lost 4 bases, J lost 2 bases, and 8 bases stayed unmatched. The germline V gene has CDR1 SGHNT and CDR2 YYREEE (reference sequence). The CDR3: CASSAGLAGGTYEQYF. As DNA, the CDR3 is TGTGCCAGCAGCGCGGGCCTAGCGGGGGGTACCTACGAGCAGTACTTC.

The chain links TRBV11-1 to TRBJ2-7; D is undetermined. The CDR3 is 15 residues long. The V gene lost 0 bases and the J gene lost 3 bases, with 12 bases spanning the gap. Looked up from germline, CDR1 is SGHAT and CDR2 is FQDESV (reference sequence). The CDR3 is CASSLAPGGHYEQYF. The DNA of the CDR3 is TGTGCCAGCAGCTTAGCGCCTGGCGGTCACTACGAGCAGTACTTC.

The rearrangement joins TRBV7-2 to TRBJ1-5; possible D gene TRBD1, 6 bases. CDR3 length equals 14 residues. Germline V gene sequence: CDR1 SGHTA, CDR2 FQGNSA. Trimming stripped 4 bases from V and 7 bases from J, with 14 bases between. The CDR3 region has the DNA TGTGCCAGCAGCTATTCTAGGGGGGGACAGCCCCAGCATTTT. It is translated as CASSYSRGGQPQHF.

As for this clone: At one of its ends the junction is not consistent with the germline gene, which may arise from a read error. V is TRBV12-3 or TRBV12-4 and J is TRBJ1-2; D is unresolved. This CDR3 contains 13 residues. The CDR3 coding sequence is TGTGCCAGCACTTTAGGGAATAGTGGGGGCTACACCTTC. This encodes CASTLGNSGGYTF.

The chain couples TRBV28 to TRBJ1-5; D unresolved. The germline V and J ends were trimmed by 2 bases and 7 bases, with 12 bases remaining between them. CDR3 length equals 14 residues. The germline CDR1 and CDR2 sequences are MDHEN and SYDVKM. CDR3 sequence: CASSLSFPGQPQHF. The CDR3 DNA sequence: TGTGCCAGCAGTTTAAGCTTCCCGGGCCAGCCCCAGCATTTT.

This sequence joins TRBV7-2 and TRBJ1-1, with TRBD1 matching 7 bases. Germline CDR1 and CDR2: SGHTA and FQGNSA. The CDR3 consists of 15 residues. J gave up 1 base and V 6 bases, and 8 bases lay outside the gene matches. The CDR3 loop reads CASRYAGTANTEAFF. The DNA for the CDR3 is TGTGCCAGCAGGTATGCCGGGACAGCGAACACTGAAGCTTTCTTT.

The CDR3 is CASSLADNQPQHF. The DNA for the CDR3 is TGTGCCAGCAGTTTGGCGGACAATCAGCCCCAGCATTTT. The chain has TRBV12-3 or TRBV12-4 and TRBJ1-5; D is undetermined. V lost 3 bases and J 3 bases, leaving 6 bases between the germline ends. The CDR3 has 13 residues.

This chain links TRBV28 with TRBJ2-7; D is perhaps TRBD1 (7 bases). Between the trimmed V and J ends, which lost 1 base and 6 bases, there was a span of 16 bases. CDR1 is MDHEN, CDR2 SYDVKM, per germline. The length of the CDR3 is 15 residues. CDR3 in amino acids: CASSLSAGGMAEQYF. The CDR3 DNA follows: TGTGCCAGCAGTTTATCTGCAGGGGGGATGGCCGAGCAGTACTTC. Supplemented by reference TRBV28 and TRBJ2-7, the full variable domain reads DVKVTQSSRYLVKRTGEKVFLECVQDMDHENMFWYRQDPGLGLRLIYFSYDVKMKEKGDIPEGYSVSREKKERFSLILESASTNQTSMYLCASSLSAGGMAEQYFGPGTRLTVT.

The genes are TRBV19 and TRBJ1-5; D gene ambiguous. The CDR3 contains 14 residues. Looked up from germline, CDR1 is LNHDA and CDR2 is SQIVND (reference sequence). Trimming cost V 3 bases and J 0 bases, with 6 bases left between them. The CDR3 region is CASSMYGSNQPQHF. CDR3 sequence (DNA): TGTGCCAGTAGTATGTACGGTAGCAATCAGCCCCAGCATTTT.

The chain recombines TRBV27 with TRBJ2-5, with TRBD2 matching over 10 bases. Germline CDR1 and CDR2: MNHEY and SMNVEV (reference sequence). V shed 1 base, J shed 6 bases, and the junction held 8 bases outside the gene matches. CDR3 length: 16 amino acids. The CDR3: CASSLLAAGGPQTQYF. The CDR3 nucleotides read TGTGCCAGCAGTTTATTGGCAGCGGGAGGGCCTCAGACCCAGTACTTC.

The rearrangement joins TRBV9 to TRBJ2-5; 9 nucleotides agree with TRBD2. The CDR3 length is 14 residues. In germline, CDR1 is SGDLS, CDR2 YYNGEE. V shed 2 bases and J 5 bases; nucleotides not matched to a gene: 4. The CDR3: CASSVREGRETQYF. CDR3 DNA: TGTGCCAGCAGCGTGCGGGAGGGCCGTGAGACCCAGTACTTC.

The J gene is TRBJ2-7, the V gene TRBV3-1 (or the pseudogene TRBV3-2); D unclear. The CDR3 consists of 13 residues. V was pared by 0 bases and J by 6 bases, with 9 bases between. CDR1 and CDR2 (germline): LGHDT, YNNKEL (reference sequence). This CDR3 reads CASSQDGHSEQYF. In DNA form, the CDR3 reads TGTGCCAGCAGCCAAGACGGCCATTCCGAGCAGTACTTC.

The chain combines TRBV7-9 with TRBJ2-1; the D gene could be TRBD1 or TRBD2 (5 bases each). Trimming removed 5 bases from V and 7 bases from J, with 15 bases in between. This CDR3 contains 14 residues. Germline-derived CDR1 and CDR2 are SEHNR and FQNEAQ (reference sequence). CDR3 protein: CASSPGAPSNEQFF. Here the CDR3 DNA reads TGTGCCAGCAGCCCCGGGGCCCCGTCGAATGAGCAGTTCTTC.

This clone came up once. V and J are TRBV7-3 and TRBJ2-1; 14 nucleotides align to TRBD2. The CDR3 spans 15 residues. Looked up from germline, CDR1 is SGHTA and CDR2 is FQGTGA. With V trimmed by 3 bases and J by 7 bases, 2 bases remained unmatched. CDR3 bases: TGTGCCAGCAGCTTGACTAGCGGGAGGGGAAATGAGCAGTTCTTC. Translating gives CASSLTSGRGNEQFF.

The chain employs TRBV28 and TRBJ1-5; tentatively, D is TRBD1 (6 bases). V dropped 6 bases and J dropped 0 bases, with 15 bases sitting between them. Germline values: CDR1 MDHEN, CDR2 SYDVKM. CDR3 size: 16 residues. CDR3 residues: CASRPGHRGSNQPQHF. In DNA, the CDR3 is TGTGCCAGCAGGCCGGGACACCGGGGTAGCAATCAGCCCCAGCATTTT.